Shown below are 29 T cell receptor beta chains from a single sample sequenced in a study of OX40 agonist ivuxolimab in advanced cancers. TCRdb keeps only in-frame clones here, not all; method: immunoSEQ multiplex PCR. Of tens of thousands of clones listed, more than 90% are singletons. Source: CD4+ or CD8+ T cells sorted from blood, taken in a trial of the OX40 agonist ivuxolimab. These receptors were taken from an adult with an advanced solid tumor such as melanoma, head and neck, liver or kidney cancer.

V usage is TRBV27 and J usage is TRBJ2-3; TRBD2 agrees at 8 bases. The length of the CDR3 is 14 residues. Looked up from germline, CDR1 is MNHEY and CDR2 is SMNVEV (reference sequence). Trimming removed 6 bases from V and 1 base from J; junction bases left unmatched: 3. The CDR3 here is CASRQAGGTDTQYF. CDR3 coding DNA: TGTGCCAGCAGACAAGCGGGGGGCACAGATACGCAGTATTTT.

The J gene is TRBJ2-5, the V gene TRBV7-9; D call uncertain. The germline CDR1 and CDR2 sequences are SEHNR and FQNEAQ (reference sequence). This CDR3 comprises 14 residues. V shed 5 bases and J shed 3 bases, with 13 bases lying between them. This chain's CDR3 is CASSQMTSEETQYF. DNA for the CDR3: TGTGCCAGCAGCCAGATGACAAGCGAAGAGACCCAGTACTTC.

This clone has just one count. The chain has TRBV19 and TRBJ1-6; D perhaps matches TRBD1 (5 bases). Germline-derived CDR1 and CDR2 are LNHDA and SQIVND (reference sequence). This CDR3 comprises 14 residues. V was clipped by 8 bases and J by 0 bases, with 8 bases between them. In DNA form, the CDR3 reads TGTGCCAGTGTTGGGGGCTCCTATAATTCACCCCTCCACTTT. It translates to CASVGGSYNSPLHF.

The rearrangement links TRBV27 to TRBJ2-3, with D perhaps matching TRBD2 (6 bases). Germline V gene lookup returns CDR1 MNHEY and CDR2 SMNVEV (reference sequence). This CDR3 has 15 residues. The V and J ends lost 0 bases and 6 bases respectively, with 13 bases between them. The CDR3, as DNA: TGTGCCAGCAGTTTATCCCGACTAGAGTCGGATACGCAGTATTTT. As protein: CASSLSRLESDTQYF.

The chain joins TRBV4-1 to TRBJ2-1, with 13 nucleotides matching TRBD2. With V trimmed by 2 bases and J by 7 bases, 5 bases remained unmatched. The CDR3 runs to 16 residues. Per the germline V gene, CDR1 is MGHRA and CDR2 is YSYEKL. The CDR3 sequence is CASSQQLAGGWNEQFF. Here the CDR3 DNA reads TGCGCCAGCAGCCAACAACTAGCGGGAGGGTGGAATGAGCAGTTCTTC.

The rearrangement joins TRBV2 to TRBJ2-7, with D unresolved. The CDR3 runs to 11 residues. CDR1 and CDR2 (germline): SNHLY, FYNNEI. V was clipped by 6 bases and J by 0 bases, with 3 bases between them. Here the CDR3 DNA reads TGTGCCAGCAGGGGCTCCTACGAGCAGTACTTC. This translates into CASRGSYEQYF. The full variable domain, its missing parts supplied by reference TRBV2 and TRBJ2-7, is EPEVTQTPSHQVTQMGQEVILRCVPISNHLYFYWYRQILGQKVEFLVSFYNNEISEKSEIFDDQFSVERPDGSNFTLKIRSTKLEDSAMYFCASRGSYEQYFGPGTRLTVT.

The chain employs TRBV7-3 and TRBJ1-1; D is undetermined. There are 13 residues in the CDR3. V lost 5 bases, J lost 1 base, and 8 bases lay in between. CDR1 is SGHTA and CDR2 is FQGTGA in the germline V gene. This chain's CDR3 is CASSADWNTEAFF. The CDR3 coding sequence is TGTGCCAGCAGCGCCGACTGGAACACTGAAGCTTTCTTT.

The V and J genes are TRBV7-2 and TRBJ1-1; a weak D match, TRBD1 (5 bases). V was shortened by 2 bases and J by 1 base, with 11 bases between the two germline ends. The CDR3 is made up of 15 amino acids. Germline lookup yields CDR1 SGHTA and CDR2 FQGNSA. The CDR3 sequence: CASSLPGARNTEAFF. The CDR3 DNA follows: TGTGCCAGCAGCTTACCCGGGGCAAGGAACACTGAAGCTTTCTTT.

V usage is TRBV28 and J usage is TRBJ2-7; D might be TRBD1 (5 bases). Germline V lookup: CDR1 MDHEN, CDR2 SYDVKM. The CDR3 has 12 residues. V was clipped by 9 bases and J by 4 bases, with 13 bases between them. The CDR3 here is CASRQFLYEQYF. Written as DNA, the CDR3 is TGTGCCAGTCGACAGTTCCTATACGAGCAGTACTTC.

The gene calls are TRBV18 and TRBJ1-3; D is unresolved. There are 16 residues in the CDR3. V was trimmed by 6 bases and J by 2 bases, leaving 17 bases between them. Germline lookup yields CDR1 KGHSH and CDR2 LQKENI. CDR3 in amino acids: CASSPGRSGTGNTIYF. As DNA, the CDR3 is TGTGCCAGCTCCCCAGGACGGTCGGGAACTGGAAACACCATATATTTT.

The rearrangement uses TRBV20-1 and TRBJ2-5, with unresolved D. Germline lookup yields CDR1 DFQATT and CDR2 SNEGSKA (reference sequence). The CDR3 has 10 amino acids. The V gene lost 6 bases and the J gene lost 5 bases, with 7 bases spanning the gap. CDR3 DNA: TGCAGTGCGGTACGGGAGACCCAGTACTTC. Encoded protein: CSAVRETQYF.

This chain uses TRBV7-2 with TRBJ1-3; TRBD1 aligns across 7 bases. The ends lost 5 bases at V and 3 bases at J; junction bases unmatched: 1. This CDR3 region has 13 residues. Germline V gives CDR1 SGHTA, CDR2 FQGNSA. The CDR3 bases are TGTGCCAGCAGCCGACAGGGTGGAAACACCATATATTTT. Amino acid sequence: CASSRQGGNTIYF.

The chain joins TRBV1 to TRBJ2-2; the table names TRBD1, a call not compared with the DNA. TRBV1 is shown as a pseudogene. CDR3 length equals 20 residues. The CDR3 is CTSSQLEGGPGSENTGELFF. CDR3 DNA sequence: TGCACCAGCAGCCAATTGGAAGGGGGACCGGGAAGCGAGAACACCGGGGAGCTGTTTTTT.

The gene calls are TRBV19 and TRBJ2-3; no firm D call. Germline V gene data show CDR1 as LNHDA and CDR2 as SQIVND (reference sequence). The CDR3 covers 13 residues. Trimming removed 0 bases at V and 4 bases at J, with 5 bases between. CDR3 sequence: CASSIERADTQYF. For the CDR3, the DNA is TGTGCCAGTAGTATAGAACGCGCAGATACGCAGTATTTT.

The chain couples TRBV18 to TRBJ2-2; no clear D gene. The germline gives CDR1 KGHSH, CDR2 LQKENI. CDR3 length: 14 residues. The germline V and J ends were trimmed by 0 bases and 5 bases, with 7 bases remaining between them. The CDR3: CASSPPSGTGELFF. CDR3 bases: TGTGCCAGCTCACCACCATCTGGGACCGGGGAGCTGTTTTTT.

The rearrangement uses TRBV19 and TRBJ2-7, with 7 bases identical to TRBD1. This CDR3 is 15 amino acids long. Germline-derived CDR1 and CDR2 are LNHDA and SQIVND (reference sequence). V dropped 6 bases and J dropped 4; count of bases not matched to a gene: 12. The CDR3 protein is CASRVRQGQTYEQYF. The CDR3 region has the DNA TGTGCCAGTAGAGTCAGACAGGGACAAACTTACGAGCAGTACTTC.

For the CDR3, the DNA is TGTGCCAGCAGTGTAATAGCGGGGGACATCTACGAGCAGTACTTC. Its translation is CASSVIAGDIYEQYF. The J gene is TRBJ2-7, the V gene TRBV6-1, with 9 bases that match TRBD2. This CDR3 contains 15 residues. J lost 3 bases, V lost 4 bases, and 7 bases had no gene match. The germline gives CDR1 MNHNS, CDR2 SASEGT.

This rearrangement joins TRBV11-2 to TRBJ1-1, with 10 bases fitting TRBD1. Trimming cost V 5 bases and J 5 bases; bases outside gene matches: 8. The CDR3 is made up of 15 amino acids. The germline V gene encodes CDR1 SGHAT and CDR2 FQNNGV. CDR3 in DNA: TGTGCCAGCAGCCCGCGACAGGGGGCTGGGACTGAAGCTTTCTTT. Translated: CASSPRQGAGTEAFF.

This chain connects TRBV16 to TRBJ1-5, with TRBD1 as a possible D gene (6 bases). This CDR3 region has 14 residues. Per germline, CDR1 KGHSY and CDR2 FQNENV. With 5 bases removed from V and 5 bases from J, the gap between germline ends came to 13 bases. The CDR3 sequence is CASSGGTLDQPQHF. CDR3 in DNA: TGTGCCAGCAGCGGCGGGACACTTGATCAGCCCCAGCATTTT.

The V gene is TRBV2, the J gene TRBJ2-7; D call uncertain. Germline CDR1 is SNHLY and CDR2 is FYNNEI. With 5 bases removed from V and 4 bases from J, the gap between germline ends came to 6 bases. CDR3 size: 11 residues. Here the CDR3 reads CASSRLYEQYF. The CDR3 coding sequence is TGTGCCAGCAGTAGGCTTTACGAGCAGTACTTC.

The chain is built from TRBV25-1 and TRBJ2-1, with 7 positions matching TRBD2. CDR3 length: 13 residues. Germline trimming cut 8 bases from V and 5 bases from J; bases unmatched to any gene: 6. Looked up from germline, CDR1 is MGHDK and CDR2 is SYGVNS. As DNA, the CDR3 is TGTGCCAGCGGTGGGGACTATAACAATGAGCAGTTCTTC. Translated: CASGGDYNNEQFF.

The V gene is TRBV28, the J gene TRBJ2-3, with 9 positions matching TRBD2. CDR1 and CDR2 from the germline V gene are MDHEN and SYDVKM. After removal of 5 bases from V and 2 bases from J, the junction contained 2 bases not matched to a gene. The CDR3 totals 14 residues. CDR3 amino acids: CASSAGGLTDTQYF. The CDR3 region has the DNA TGTGCCAGCAGTGCGGGAGGGCTCACAGATACGCAGTATTTT.

The chain couples TRBV2 to TRBJ2-5; TRBD2 matches 9 bases. V lost 2 bases and J lost 4; bases outside the gene matches: 8. CDR1 and CDR2 (germline): SNHLY, FYNNEI. CDR3 length equals 16 residues. CDR3 amino acids: CASSEWREGLGETQYF. For the CDR3, the DNA is TGTGCCAGCAGTGAATGGCGGGAGGGCCTCGGAGAGACCCAGTACTTC.

The chain uses TRBV18 and TRBJ2-7; the D is unclear. The CDR3 is 13 amino acids. V gave up 8 bases and J gave up 5 bases, with 16 bases separating them. Germline assignment: CDR1 KGHSH and CDR2 LQKENI. The CDR3 nucleotides read TGTGCCAGCCGATACCGGGCCGCAGACGAGCAGTACTTC. Translation gives CASRYRAADEQYF.

The V call is TRBV18, the J call TRBJ2-7; 12 bases agree with TRBD1. Trimming at V came to 4 bases and at J to 3 bases, leaving 4 bases not matched to a gene. The CDR3 spans 15 residues. Looked up from germline, CDR1 is KGHSH and CDR2 is LQKENI. CDR3 sequence: CASSLGQGALYEQYF. The CDR3 coding sequence is TGTGCCAGCTCACTGGGACAGGGGGCTCTCTACGAGCAGTACTTC.

This chain joins TRBV30 and TRBJ2-3; D gene unclear. The V end was cut by 2 bases, the J end by 5 bases, with 20 bases between. The CDR3 spans 16 residues. Germline values: CDR1 GTSNPN, CDR2 SVGIG (reference sequence). CDR3 sequence (DNA): TGTGCCTGGAGTAGCCGTAGAGCGAATAATAAAGATACGCAGTATTTT. Residues: CAWSSRRANNKDTQYF.

V is TRBV7-9 and J is TRBJ1-4; D ambiguous. The V end was cut by 5 bases, the J end by 12 bases, with 13 bases between. CDR3 length equals 12 residues. Germline CDR1 SEHNR, CDR2 FQNEAQ (reference sequence). In DNA form, the CDR3 reads TGTGCCAGCAGCCCGACTGCCCTCCAACTGTTTTTT. Protein product: CASSPTALQLFF.

The chain uses TRBV27 and TRBJ2-2, with 7 bases matching TRBD2. The CDR3 sequence is 15 residues long. The trim removed 8 bases at V and 4 bases at J, leaving 10 bases unmatched. Germline lookup yields CDR1 MNHEY and CDR2 SMNVEV (reference sequence). CDR3 loop: CASGGLQHVTGELFF. CDR3 nucleotides: TGTGCCAGCGGGGGACTACAGCACGTCACCGGGGAGCTGTTTTTT.

This chain links TRBV28 with TRBJ2-1; 9 nucleotides match TRBD2. The germline V gene encodes CDR1 MDHEN and CDR2 SYDVKM. CDR3 length equals 18 residues. The junction had 13 bases not matched to a gene; V was cut back by 6 bases and J by 1 base. CDR3 amino acids: CASRPGTSRVGSYNEQFF. The CDR3 DNA is TGTGCCAGCAGACCCGGGACTAGCCGGGTGGGTTCCTACAATGAGCAGTTCTTC. The full variable domain, in which reference TRBV28 and TRBJ2-1 provide the parts outside the CDR3, is DVKVTQSSRYLVKRTGEKVFLECVQDMDHENMFWYRQDPGLGLRLIYFSYDVKMKEKGDIPEGYSVSREKKERFSLILESASTNQTSMYLCASRPGTSRVGSYNEQFFGPGTRLTVL.